This T cell receptor (beta chain) was documented in a study of shared clonotypes between healthy human individuals. About this clone itself: Its target is not known.

CD4+ cells underwent separation, giving CD45RA+ naive and CD45RA-negative memory subsets. V was cut by 2 bases and J by 3 bases, with 17 bases left in between. Germline V lookup: CDR1 SGHVS, CDR2 FNYEAQ. CDR3 length: 17 amino acids. Assay: immunoSEQ multiplex PCR; the TCRdb copy retains only in-frame clones and omits some. The sample lists 500,000 to 550,000 clones, approximately 95% occurring once. Broader study findings: Only blood samples were collected, and tissue repertoires likely differ.

The source is a woman under 40 in good health. The chain uses TRBV7-6 and TRBJ2-1; perhaps TRBD2 as D (6 bases). Sequenced sample: naive CD4+ T cells sorted from blood. The sample's subset: CD45RA+ positively selected. The CDR3 coding sequence is TGTGCCAGCAGCTTAAGTCCCGTGGGACTGGTCTACAATGAGCAGTTCTTC. The encoded protein is CASSLSPVGLVYNEQFF.